A single sample is the source of the 29 T cell receptor beta chains below, sequenced in a study of spatial heterogeneity in lung cancer. Study-level points and caveats: Expanded alpha and beta TCR counts within tumors tracked tumor mutation counts.

One entry per CDR3 protein, called by TCRdb with MiXCR from the 5' RACE reads. The repertoire holds some 1,600 distinct CDR3 sequences, with about 8.9% as singletons. The antigens of these receptors remain unknown. The time point denotes: sample taken at primary tumor resection. Here the sequenced sample was lung tumor tissue, taken at surgery. These receptor sequences come from a male donor with early-stage non-small cell lung cancer.

This clonotype is large in the sample. CDR3 sequence (DNA): TGTGCCAGCAGCCTCCGGGGAGGAGCGGGAGGGTTGAACGAGCAGTACTTC. It yields the protein CASSLRGGAGGLNEQYF. The chain couples TRBV6-6 to TRBJ2-7; 10 positions match TRBD2. Trimming cost V 6 bases and J 5 bases; bases outside gene matches: 16. This CDR3 is 17 amino acids long. CDR1 and CDR2 from the germline V gene are MNHNY and SVGAGI (reference sequence).

The chain is built from TRBV20-1 and TRBJ2-7; 9 nucleotides agree with TRBD1. The germline V gene has CDR1 DFQATT and CDR2 SNEGSKA (reference sequence). V was pared by 5 bases and J by 2 bases, with 7 bases of the junction left unmatched. This CDR3 contains 14 residues. CDR3 DNA sequence: TGCAGTGCTTCCCACAGGGACAGGGCCTACGAGCAGTACTTC. As protein: CSASHRDRAYEQYF.

V gene TRBV7-8 combines with J gene TRBJ2-5, with unresolved D. Between the trimmed V and J ends, which lost 5 bases and 5 bases, there was a span of 9 bases. The CDR3 is 12 amino acids. Germline assignment: CDR1 SGHVS and CDR2 FQNEAQ. This chain's CDR3 is CASSPHRETQYF. The CDR3 DNA follows: TGTGCCAGCAGCCCTCATCGGGAGACCCAGTACTTC. Variable domain in full (rest from reference TRBV7-8 and TRBJ2-5): GAGVSQSPRYKVAKRGQDVALRCDPISGHVSLFWYQQALGQGPEFLTYFQNEAQLDKSGLPSDRFFAERPEGSVSTLKIQRTQQEDSAVYLCASSPHRETQYFGPGTRLLVL.

V gene TRBV28 combines with J gene TRBJ1-1; D call uncertain. Trimming shortened V by 3 bases and J by 6 bases, and 11 bases separated the two germline ends. Germline CDR1 reads MDHEN; CDR2 reads SYDVKM. This CDR3 has 13 amino acids. The CDR3 protein is CASSLEALSEAFF. In DNA, the CDR3 is TGTGCCAGCAGTTTGGAGGCGCTGTCTGAAGCTTTCTTT.

This clonotype is large in the sample. The gene calls are TRBV12-5 and TRBJ2-2; TRBD1 aligns across 7 bases. This CDR3 region has 14 residues. The germline gives CDR1 LGHNT, CDR2 FRNRAP. J gave up 5 bases and V 5 bases, and 5 bases lay outside the gene matches. The CDR3 sequence: CASGLGQSTGELFF. For the CDR3, the DNA is TGTGCTAGTGGTCTGGGACAGTCGACCGGGGAGCTGTTTTTT.

The chain couples TRBV7-9 to TRBJ2-7, with TRBD2 matching over 7 bases. The CDR3 spans 14 residues. V dropped 1 base and J dropped 4; count of bases not matched to a gene: 4. The germline CDR1 and CDR2 sequences are SEHNR and FQNEAQ (reference sequence). The CDR3 coding sequence is TGTGCCAGCAGCTTAGGCGGGAGTTATTACGAGCAGTACTTC. As protein: CASSLGGSYYEQYF.

This clonotype is medium-sized. CDR3 protein: CASRSGTANTEAFF. The CDR3 DNA reads TGTGCCAGCAGGTCCGGGACAGCGAACACTGAAGCTTTCTTT. This sequence joins TRBV6-5 and TRBJ1-1, with 7 nucleotides matching TRBD1. Germline assignment: CDR1 MNHEY and CDR2 SVGAGI. V was clipped by 6 bases and J by 1 base; unmatched bases: 5. The CDR3 has 14 residues.

This clonotype has just a few counts. V is TRBV2 and J is TRBJ2-1; D is unclear. Trimming cost V 8 bases and J 7 bases, with 15 bases left between them. Germline-derived CDR1 and CDR2 are SNHLY and FYNNEI. This CDR3 is 13 amino acids long. CDR3 DNA: TGTGCCAGCCTGGCCGGTAGGCGGAATGAGCAGTTCTTC. It translates to CASLAGRRNEQFF.

V is TRBV28 and J is TRBJ1-1; the D gene is possibly TRBD1 (5 bases). V was pared by 5 bases and J by 5 bases, with 18 bases between. Germline V gives CDR1 MDHEN, CDR2 SYDVKM. CDR3 length: 15 residues. The CDR3 is CASSLRSTGRTEAFF. CDR3 sequence (DNA): TGTGCCAGCAGTCTTCGTTCTACAGGTCGGACTGAAGCTTTCTTT.

This clonotype is medium-sized within its sample. The chain uses TRBV9 and TRBJ2-7, with D perhaps matching TRBD1 (5 bases). The CDR3 consists of 14 residues. Trimming took 5 bases from V and 1 from J, leaving 13 bases between them. CDR1 is SGDLS, CDR2 YYNGEE, per germline. The CDR3 here is CASRPREGSYEQYF. The CDR3, as DNA: TGTGCCAGCAGGCCCAGGGAAGGGTCCTACGAGCAGTACTTC.

This clonotype showed up many times. The chain couples TRBV3-1 to TRBJ2-6; a possible D gene is TRBD1 (6 bases). The germline CDR1 and CDR2 sequences are LGHDT and YNNKEL (reference sequence). The CDR3 consists of 17 residues. V was shortened by 4 bases and J by 2 bases, with 15 bases between the two germline ends. The CDR3 DNA reads TGTGCCAGCAGCCCTCTCCTGTCAGGGGCTGGGGCCAACGTCCTGACTTTC. Translating it yields CASSPLLSGAGANVLTF.

In its sample, this clonotype ranks as large. The J gene is TRBJ1-5, the V gene TRBV2, with D maybe TRBD1 (5 bases). Germline V gene data show CDR1 as SNHLY and CDR2 as FYNNEI. The germline V and J ends were trimmed by 3 bases and 5 bases, with 14 bases remaining between them. CDR3 length: 15 residues. For the CDR3, the DNA is TGTGCCAGCAGTGAGCAGGGATTGGGGTATCAGCCCCAGCATTTT. This translates into CASSEQGLGYQPQHF.

This clonotype was seen more than once but under ten times. The chain recombines TRBV6-5 with TRBJ1-5; TRBD1 is a possible D gene (6 bases). V lost 5 bases and J lost 4, with 9 bases in between. The germline CDR1 and CDR2 sequences are MNHEY and SVGAGI. This CDR3 comprises 13 residues. For the CDR3, the DNA is TGTGCCAGCAGTCAACAGGGAAATCAGCCCCAGCATTTT. Its translation is CASSQQGNQPQHF.

This clonotype was seen repeatedly, ten times or more. The V and J genes are TRBV6-5 and TRBJ2-1, with D tentatively TRBD1 or TRBD2 (6 bases each). The germline V and J ends were trimmed by 6 bases and 8 bases, with 11 bases remaining between them. The length of the CDR3 is 12 residues. From germline, CDR1 is MNHEY and CDR2 SVGAGI. The CDR3 reads CASSGGFDEQFF. CDR3 bases: TGTGCCAGCAGCGGGGGCTTCGATGAGCAGTTCTTC.

This clonotype qualifies as medium-sized. The chain recombines TRBV20-1 with TRBJ1-1; D uncertain. This CDR3 has 13 residues. V dropped 2 bases and J dropped 2 bases, with 9 bases sitting between them. Germline V gene data show CDR1 as DFQATT and CDR2 as SNEGSKA (reference sequence). The CDR3 DNA reads as TGCAGTGCTAGACGGTCGGTAAACACTGAAGCTTTCTTT. Translated: CSARRSVNTEAFF.

Relative to its sample, this clonotype is large. J is TRBJ1-2 and V is TRBV5-4; no firm D call. Trimming removed 0 bases at V and 7 bases at J, with 13 bases between. Germline V CDR1 and CDR2: SGHNT, YYREEE (reference sequence). The CDR3 has 14 amino acids. The CDR3 nucleotides are TGTGCCAGCAGCTTGGCCGAAGTCCTCTCTGGCTACACCTTC. Encoded protein: CASSLAEVLSGYTF. The full variable domain, completed using reference TRBV5-4 and TRBJ1-2, is ETGVTQSPTHLIKTRGQQVTLRCSSQSGHNTVSWYQQALGQGPQFIFQYYREEENGRGNFPPRFSGLQFPNYSSELNVNALELDDSALYLCASSLAEVLSGYTFGSGTRLTVV.

By share, this clonotype counts as large (0.1 to 1%). The rearrangement links TRBV30 to TRBJ1-4, with D unclear. Trimming took off 4 bases at V and 8 bases at J, with 14 bases between the two ends. This CDR3 has 13 residues. CDR1 is GTSNPN, CDR2 SVGIG, per germline (reference sequence). CDR3 sequence (DNA): TGTGCCTGGAAGGCCGCGGGAAAAGAAAAACTGTTTTTT. The encoded protein is CAWKAAGKEKLFF.

In this sample, this clonotype is medium-sized. This chain links TRBV7-9 with TRBJ2-3; the match to TRBD1 covers 7 bases. Germline CDR1 SEHNR, CDR2 FQNEAQ (reference sequence). CDR3 length equals 13 residues. V lost 4 bases and J lost 4; bases outside the gene matches: 2. The CDR3 DNA is TGTGCCAGCAGCTCTCAGGGGGCAGATACGCAGTATTTT. Residues: CASSSQGADTQYF.

At least ten counts were recorded for this clonotype. This chain uses TRBV5-4 with TRBJ2-5, with D tentatively TRBD1 or TRBD2 (5 bases each). V shed 4 bases and J shed 4 bases, with 8 bases lying between them. This CDR3 has 12 amino acids. Germline V lookup: CDR1 SGHNT, CDR2 YYREEE (reference sequence). DNA for the CDR3: TGTGCCAGCAGCCGGGACCGAGAGACCCAGTACTTC. It is translated as CASSRDRETQYF.

This clonotype is classed as medium-sized. The chain employs TRBV5-1 and TRBJ2-3; 13 bases align to TRBD2. Germline assignment: CDR1 SGHRS and CDR2 YFSETQ. With 0 bases clipped from V and 1 base from J, the junction kept 2 bases outside the gene matches. The CDR3 extends over 17 amino acids. The CDR3 is CASSLGTSGRGTDTQYF. DNA for the CDR3: TGCGCCAGCAGCTTGGGGACTAGCGGGAGAGGCACAGATACGCAGTATTTT.

The chain combines TRBV29-1 with TRBJ1-2; 9 bases align to TRBD1. Trimming removed 1 base from V and 2 bases from J; junction bases left unmatched: 2. The CDR3 runs 14 residues. Germline values: CDR1 SQVTM, CDR2 ANQGSEA. As DNA, the CDR3 is TGCAGCGTTGAAGGGGGACAGGGAAACTATGGCTACACCTTC. Translating gives CSVEGGQGNYGYTF.

The CDR3 sequence: CAISARTARGDTQYF. CDR3 nucleotides: TGTGCCATCAGTGCCAGGACTGCCCGTGGGGATACGCAGTATTTT. The chain is built from TRBV10-3 and TRBJ2-3; possible D gene TRBD2, 5 bases. The germline gives CDR1 ENHRY, CDR2 SYGVKD. This CDR3 region has 15 residues. The V and J ends lost 4 bases and 6 bases respectively, with 17 bases between them.

Within the sample, this clonotype is medium-sized. The rearrangement uses TRBV27 and TRBJ2-5; 7 bases map to TRBD1. J gave up 5 bases and V 4 bases, and 13 bases lay outside the gene matches. Germline V CDR1 and CDR2: MNHEY, SMNVEV (reference sequence). The CDR3 runs 16 residues. CDR3: CASSSPLPTGTETQYF. Written as DNA, the CDR3 is TGTGCCAGCAGTTCCCCTCTACCGACAGGGACGGAGACCCAGTACTTC.

This clonotype is categorized as medium-sized. V is TRBV20-1 and J is TRBJ2-2; D is ambiguous. The CDR3 spans 13 residues. Germline assignment: CDR1 DFQATT and CDR2 SNEGSKA (reference sequence). Trimming cost V 6 bases and J 2 bases, with 10 bases left between them. In DNA form, the CDR3 reads TGCAGTGCGGATGCGGCTAACACCGGGGAGCTGTTTTTT. Translated: CSADAANTGELFF.

This clonotype is termed medium-sized. J is TRBJ1-6 and V is TRBV27; possible D gene TRBD1, 5 bases. The CDR3 runs 17 residues. The germline V and J ends were trimmed by 3 bases and 9 bases, with 21 bases remaining between them. In germline, CDR1 is MNHEY, CDR2 SMNVEV (reference sequence). CDR3 region: CASSFGLGVGKVSPLHF. In DNA, the CDR3 is TGTGCCAGCAGTTTTGGCCTGGGGGTTGGGAAAGTTTCACCCCTCCACTTT.

By sample share, this clonotype is medium-sized. The chain employs TRBV28 and TRBJ2-1; D is unresolved. In germline, CDR1 is MDHEN, CDR2 SYDVKM. V was cut by 3 bases and J by 10 bases, with 10 bases left in between. The CDR3 has 12 residues. The chain's CDR3 is CASSLSSTEQFF. The DNA of the CDR3 is TGTGCCAGCAGTTTGAGTAGTACGGAGCAGTTCTTC.

The V and J genes are TRBV5-4 and TRBJ2-5; 8 bases match TRBD1. CDR1 and CDR2 (germline): SGHNT, YYREEE (reference sequence). This CDR3 region has 14 residues. The V gene end was trimmed by 1 base and the J gene end by 5 bases; junction bases not matched to a gene: 4. Written as DNA, the CDR3 is TGTGCCAGCAGCTTGATGCAGGGGGCGGAGACCCAGTACTTC. As protein: CASSLMQGAETQYF.

This clonotype is deemed medium-sized. The J gene is TRBJ2-1, the V gene TRBV6-5, with 8 bases lining up with TRBD2. V lost 8 bases, J lost 2 bases, and 11 bases stayed unmatched. Germline CDR1 reads MNHEY; CDR2 reads SVGAGI. This CDR3 is 16 amino acids long. CDR3 sequence (DNA): TGTGCCAGCGGGCTGCTCGGGAGGGCGACCTACAATGAGCAGTTCTTC. The encoded protein is CASGLLGRATYNEQFF.

This chain joins TRBV29-1 and TRBJ2-1, with TRBD2 matching over 14 bases. The CDR3 length is 15 residues. V gave up 8 bases and J gave up 8 bases; unmatched junction bases: 11. Germline-derived CDR1 and CDR2 are SQVTM and ANQGSEA. CDR3 residues: CSYGTSGRVQDEQFF. For the CDR3, the DNA is TGCAGCTATGGGACTAGCGGGAGAGTACAGGATGAGCAGTTCTTC.